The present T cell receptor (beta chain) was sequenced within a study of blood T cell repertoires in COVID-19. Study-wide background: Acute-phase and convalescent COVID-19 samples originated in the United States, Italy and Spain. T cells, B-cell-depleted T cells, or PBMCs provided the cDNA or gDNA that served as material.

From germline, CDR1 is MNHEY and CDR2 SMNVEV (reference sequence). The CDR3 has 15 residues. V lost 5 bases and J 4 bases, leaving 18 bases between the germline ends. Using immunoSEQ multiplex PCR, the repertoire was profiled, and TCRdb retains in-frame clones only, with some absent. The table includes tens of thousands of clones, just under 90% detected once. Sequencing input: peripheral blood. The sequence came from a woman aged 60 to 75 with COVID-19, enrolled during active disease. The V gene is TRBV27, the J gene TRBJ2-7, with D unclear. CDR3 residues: CASSTKPTPSYEQYF. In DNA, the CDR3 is TGTGCCAGCAGTACCAAACCCACACCCTCTTACGAGCAGTACTTC.